The 21 T cell receptor beta chains below come from one sample, sequenced in a study of blood T cell repertoires in COVID-19. Assay: immunoSEQ multiplex PCR; the TCRdb copy retains only in-frame clones and omits some. Here the sample spans some 130,000 clones, about three quarters being singletons. The sequencing sample was made of peripheral blood. These receptors originate from a man older than 75 with acute or convalescent COVID-19.

The CDR3 DNA is TGTGCCAGCAAACACAGGGGCGAGCAGTACTTC. This sequence encodes CASKHRGEQYF. The J gene is TRBJ2-7, the V gene TRBV6-5, with 7 bases identical to TRBD1. The V gene's germline CDR1 is MNHEY and CDR2 SVGAGI. This CDR3 comprises 11 residues. With V trimmed by 7 bases and J by 6 bases, 3 bases remained unmatched.

The gene calls are TRBV12-3 or TRBV12-4 and TRBJ2-5; D may be TRBD2 (6 bases). V was cut by 5 bases and J by 5 bases, with 12 bases left in between. This CDR3 spans 13 amino acids. CDR3 amino acids: CASSGDSGETQYF. The CDR3 nucleotides read TGTGCCAGCAGTGGGGACTCCGGGGAGACCCAGTACTTC.

The V call is TRBV4-3, the J call TRBJ1-1; 8 nucleotides line up with TRBD1. Unmatched junction bases numbered 6, after V lost 2 bases and J lost 1 base. The CDR3 sequence is 16 residues long. Germline V gene lookup returns CDR1 LGHNA and CDR2 YSLEER. As DNA, the CDR3 is TGCGCCAGCAGCCAACGCTTAGGACAGGGGAACACTGAAGCTTTCTTT. Its translation: CASSQRLGQGNTEAFF.

This chain links TRBV6-5 with TRBJ1-6; the match to TRBD1 covers 9 bases. CDR3 length: 13 residues. J lost 11 bases, V lost 7 bases, and 6 bases had no gene match. Germline V gene data show CDR1 as MNHEY and CDR2 as SVGAGI. CDR3 sequence: CASIGTGSAPLHF. CDR3 nucleotide sequence: TGTGCCAGCATCGGGACAGGGAGTGCACCCCTCCACTTT.

This sequence joins TRBV28 and TRBJ2-2; 9 bases line up with TRBD1. The germline gives CDR1 MDHEN, CDR2 SYDVKM. Unmatched junction bases numbered 8, after V lost 4 bases and J lost 5 bases. This CDR3 has 16 amino acids. CDR3 protein: CASSSPTGGYTGELFF. The CDR3 DNA reads as TGTGCCAGCAGTTCCCCGACAGGGGGATATACCGGGGAGCTGTTTTTT.

The chain joins TRBV4-3 to TRBJ2-7; 11 nucleotides line up with TRBD1. The CDR3 is 15 amino acids. Trimming removed 4 bases from V and 3 bases from J; junction bases left unmatched: 5. Germline CDR1 reads LGHNA; CDR2 reads YSLEER. CDR3 sequence: CASSLTGTGGYEQYF. Written as DNA, the CDR3 is TGCGCCAGCAGCCTTACCGGGACAGGGGGCTACGAGCAGTACTTC.

The rearrangement links TRBV9 to TRBJ1-6; 7 positions agree with TRBD1. With V trimmed by 0 bases and J by 10 bases, 7 bases remained unmatched. CDR3 length: 15 residues. Per the germline V gene, CDR1 is SGDLS and CDR2 is YYNGEE. CDR3: CASSVETGTGSPLHF. The CDR3, as DNA: TGTGCCAGCAGCGTAGAGACAGGGACGGGATCACCCCTCCACTTT.

The DNA for the CDR3 is TGTGCCAGCAGCTTCCGGACAGGCTACACCGGGGAGCTGTTTTTT. This sequence encodes CASSFRTGYTGELFF. The chain uses TRBV7-9 and TRBJ2-2; 7 nucleotides agree with TRBD1. The CDR3 is 15 residues long. Per the germline V gene, CDR1 is SEHNR and CDR2 is FQNEAQ (reference sequence). J gave up 3 bases and V 3 bases, and 4 bases lay outside the gene matches.

About this clone: Different DNA sequences within this sample yield the same CDR3. This chain joins TRBV18 and TRBJ2-3, with D perhaps matching TRBD2 (6 bases). CDR3 size: 14 residues. Germline V CDR1 and CDR2: KGHSH, LQKENI. V dropped 3 bases and J dropped 3 bases, with 10 bases sitting between them. In DNA form, the CDR3 reads TGTGCCAGCTCACCCCCACGGGGGACAGATACGCAGTATTTT. This codes for CASSPPRGTDTQYF. Combining the CDR3 with reference TRBV18 and TRBJ2-3 gives the whole variable domain NAGVMQNPRHLVRRRGQEARLRCSPMKGHSHVYWYRQLPEEGLKFMVYLQKENIIDESGMPKERFSAEFPKEGPSILRIQQVVRGDSAAYFCASSPPRGTDTQYFGPGTRLTVL.

The genes are TRBV6-5 and TRBJ1-4, with unresolved D. This CDR3 spans 14 amino acids. The germline V gene has CDR1 MNHEY and CDR2 SVGAGI. Trimming cost V 6 bases and J 0 bases, with 8 bases left between them. In nucleotides, the CDR3 is TGTGCCAGCAGCCCCAGGACAACTAATGAAAAACTGTTTTTT. Residues: CASSPRTTNEKLFF.

The CDR3, as DNA: TGTGCCAGCAGCCGCAGGGGGTCTGGGGCCAACGTCCTGACTTTC. Translated: CASSRRGSGANVLTF. The chain has TRBV3-1 (or the pseudogene TRBV3-2) and TRBJ2-6; 7 bases line up with TRBD1. The CDR3 is 15 amino acids. Trimming took 4 bases from V and 1 from J; bases not matched to a gene: 1. The germline V gene has CDR1 LGHDT and CDR2 YNNKEL (reference sequence).

The V and J genes are TRBV19 and TRBJ1-5; TRBD1 is a possible D gene (6 bases). CDR1 and CDR2 (germline): LNHDA, SQIVND (reference sequence). The CDR3 covers 17 residues. V was cut by 6 bases and J by 4 bases, with 22 bases left in between. The CDR3 DNA follows: TGTGCCAGTAGATCCGGGGATACAGGGACAAGTAATCAGCCCCAGCATTTT. Translation: CASRSGDTGTSNQPQHF.

The table lists this clone with a few counts. The chain combines TRBV4-2 with TRBJ1-4, with 9 bases identical to TRBD1. With V trimmed by 4 bases and J by 5 bases, 8 bases remained unmatched. The CDR3 covers 16 residues. Germline-derived CDR1 and CDR2 are LGHNA and YNFKEQ. The CDR3 DNA sequence: TGTGCCAGCAGCCCGGCCCGGGGACAGGGAAATGAAAAACTGTTTTTT. Translation gives CASSPARGQGNEKLFF.

The V and J genes are TRBV15 and TRBJ1-4; no definite D call. V was shortened by 3 bases and J by 4 bases, with 15 bases between the two germline ends. This CDR3 is 16 amino acids long. From germline, CDR1 is LNHNV and CDR2 YYDKDF (reference sequence). In nucleotides, the CDR3 is TGTGCCACCAGCAGGGAGGCCGGGTTGGGTAATGAAAAACTGTTTTTT. This codes for CATSREAGLGNEKLFF.

J is TRBJ1-5 and V is TRBV3-1 (or the pseudogene TRBV3-2), with D unresolved. CDR3 size: 13 residues. The ends were cut back, 3 bases at V and 5 bases at J, with 8 bases in the middle. Per germline, CDR1 LGHDT and CDR2 YNNKEL (reference sequence). The CDR3 sequence: CASSQAVYQPQHF. The DNA for the CDR3 is TGTGCCAGCAGCCAGGCCGTTTATCAGCCCCAGCATTTT.

The chain combines TRBV4-1 with TRBJ1-1, with a possible D match to TRBD1 (6 bases). V was cut by 4 bases and J by 8 bases, with 8 bases left in between. Germline V gene sequence: CDR1 MGHRA, CDR2 YSYEKL. This CDR3 comprises 11 residues. The CDR3 sequence: CASSRGTEAFF. For the CDR3, the DNA is TGCGCCAGCAGCCGGGGGACAGAAGCTTTCTTT.

The DNA for the CDR3 is TGTGCCAGCAGTTTATGGCTAATGGGACAGGCGAGGACCGGGGAGCTGTTTTTT. Encoded protein: CASSLWLMGQARTGELFF. The rearrangement joins TRBV28 to TRBJ2-2, with 8 nucleotides matching TRBD1. The CDR3 consists of 18 residues. Germline values: CDR1 MDHEN, CDR2 SYDVKM. V gave up 0 bases and J gave up 5 bases; unmatched junction bases: 11.

This clone has a handful of counts. The J gene is TRBJ2-7, the V gene TRBV5-6; D gene uncertain. The CDR3 extends over 12 amino acids. Between the trimmed V and J ends, which lost 1 base and 3 bases, there was a span of 5 bases. CDR1 SGHDT and CDR2 YYEEEE come from the germline V gene. Written as DNA, the CDR3 is TGTGCCAGCAGCTTGACAAGCTACGAGCAGTACTTC. Translated: CASSLTSYEQYF.

The gene calls are TRBV15 and TRBJ2-2, with 9 bases fitting TRBD1. The CDR3 sequence is 18 residues long. The ends lost 2 bases at V and 0 bases at J; junction bases unmatched: 7. The V gene's germline CDR1 is LNHNV and CDR2 YYDKDF (reference sequence). Here the CDR3 DNA reads TGTGCCACCAGCAGAATGACAGGGGGTATCACGAACACCGGGGAGCTGTTTTTT. This sequence encodes CATSRMTGGITNTGELFF.

The chain joins TRBV7-2 to TRBJ1-2, with 9 bases lining up with TRBD1. V gave up 1 base and J gave up 7 bases; unmatched junction bases: 7. This CDR3 is 15 amino acids long. Per germline, CDR1 SGHTA and CDR2 FQGNSA. In DNA, the CDR3 is TGTGCCAGCAGCTTAGGGGACAGGGAAATAAGTGGCTACACCTTC. It translates to CASSLGDREISGYTF.

The chain carries TRBV7-2 and TRBJ1-5; D not resolved. V gave up 2 bases and J gave up 4 bases, with 12 bases separating them. CDR3 length equals 15 residues. Germline loops: CDR1 SGHTA, CDR2 FQGNSA. CDR3 sequence: CASSLSPTVNQPQHF. CDR3 bases: TGTGCCAGCAGCTTATCACCAACAGTTAATCAGCCCCAGCATTTT.